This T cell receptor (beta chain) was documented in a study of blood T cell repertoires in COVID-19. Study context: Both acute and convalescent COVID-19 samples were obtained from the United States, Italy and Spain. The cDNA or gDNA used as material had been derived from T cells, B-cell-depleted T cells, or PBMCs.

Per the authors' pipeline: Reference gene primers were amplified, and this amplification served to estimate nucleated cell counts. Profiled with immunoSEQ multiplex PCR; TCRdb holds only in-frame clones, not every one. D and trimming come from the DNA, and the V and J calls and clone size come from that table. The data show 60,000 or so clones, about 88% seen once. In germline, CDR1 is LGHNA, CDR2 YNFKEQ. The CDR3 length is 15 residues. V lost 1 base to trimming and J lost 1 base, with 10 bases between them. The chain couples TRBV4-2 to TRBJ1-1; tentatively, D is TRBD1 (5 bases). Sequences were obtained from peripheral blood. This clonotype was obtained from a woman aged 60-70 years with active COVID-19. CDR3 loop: CASSQGGERNTEAFF. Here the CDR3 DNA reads TGTGCCAGCAGCCAAGGGGGGGAGAGGAACACTGAAGCTTTCTTT.